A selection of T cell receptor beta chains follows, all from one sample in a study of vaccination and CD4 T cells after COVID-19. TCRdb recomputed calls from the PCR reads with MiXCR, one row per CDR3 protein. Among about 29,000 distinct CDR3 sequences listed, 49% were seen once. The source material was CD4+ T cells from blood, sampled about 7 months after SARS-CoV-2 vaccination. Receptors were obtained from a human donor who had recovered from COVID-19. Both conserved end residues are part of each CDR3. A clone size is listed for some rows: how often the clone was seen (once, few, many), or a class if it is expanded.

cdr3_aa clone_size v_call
CASSQGLADYNEQFF - TRBV6-4
CASTNTAAGAGYTF once TRBV6-2/TRBV6-3
CSAKVLGETQYF few TRBV20-1
CASSSPDRASYEQYF few TRBV6-5
CASSQDITTDYEQYF few TRBV4-1
CASSWRESKDTQYF medium-sized TRBV6-5
CASSSGQGGYEQYF - TRBV5-4
CASRADSPNYGYTF few TRBV28
CASSPRSGLAEAFF few TRBV5-4
CAISFVGHVYSPLHF few TRBV10-3
CSARDGSGSFDTQYF - TRBV20-1
CASSRMEYNSPLHF - TRBV5-4
CASSRMALAAPLHF - TRBV23-1
CSARGQGISLSAEAFF - TRBV20-1
CASSARDTGELFF few TRBV7-9
CSARPHSQGRAMRGYTF - TRBV20-1
CASSLGSAMQAFF few TRBV28
CATSAGGEQFF - TRBV24-1
CASSIRGSYNEQFF - TRBV19
CASSRQGRQETQYF few TRBV7-9
CASSLVAGGLAGAGF - TRBV7-2
CASSPGLVDEQYF - TRBV19
CAISESGLAGGRAYEQYF - TRBV10-3
CASGQGATYGYTF few TRBV6-2/TRBV6-3
CASTPGGSYYEQYF - TRBV19
CASSLAPQGSTYEQYF few TRBV11-1
CASSLWGVRVETQYF - TRBV28
CASRYYRESYEQYF - TRBV27
CASRGGWSPYEQYF - TRBV6-1
CASSYYRGEGTEAFF few TRBV7-9
CASSLWLLTSGRGNEQFF - TRBV27
CASTSSSGSWFYEQFF few TRBV27
CAWSALLLDIQYF - TRBV30
CASGGNGAEQFF - TRBV19
CASSIPGQGTPLHF few TRBV19
CASSPGLATDTQYF few TRBV6-4